This T cell receptor beta chain is drawn from a study of regulatory T cells in long-lasting Graves disease. Across the study: Duration of antithyroid drug therapy among newly diagnosed Graves' patients was under 3 months.

Relying on iRepertoire HTBI primers and Arm-PCR of CDR3 regions, the team built TCR beta libraries. TCRdb called the multiplex PCR reads again in MiXCR, with one record for every CDR3 protein. Of about 460,000 distinct CDR3 sequences in the sample, about 15% were seen once. Trimming cost V 8 bases and J 6 bases; bases outside gene matches: 16. The CDR3 runs to 17 residues. Germline CDR1 reads LNHDA; CDR2 reads SQIVND (reference sequence). The time point: newly diagnosed GD, antithyroid drugs for less than 3 months. TCR sequences were obtained from RNA taken from PBMCs. It was by American Thyroid Association guidelines that Graves' disease was diagnosed. Approximately 8.6-milliliter peripheral blood samples went into EDTA tubes. The sample was also reused in another study, on T cells in Graves' hyperthyroidism and ophthalmopathy. From that report: The authors deemed Graves' hyperthyroidism stable absent ophthalmopathy progression within 18 months.

The rearrangement uses TRBV19 and TRBJ1-5, with 10 bases identical to TRBD1. The source is a woman aged 50 to 60 with Graves disease. Sequencing was performed on peripheral blood mononuclear cells (PBMCs), taken at new diagnosis, from a patient treated with antithyroid drugs. The CDR3 region is CASEGGTGEEVGQPQHF. The CDR3 DNA reads TGTGCCAGTGAAGGAGGGACAGGGGAAGAGGTTGGTCAGCCCCAGCATTTT.